The sequence of this T cell receptor beta chain was determined in a study of blood T cells in healthy people across ages. Study-wide findings and caveats: Greater diversity and more naive CD4+ cells were seen in long-lived donors than in aged donors.

In regard to this clonotype: Its matching antigen is unknown. One junction end does not reproduce the germline sequence, and a read error may be involved.

Germline CDR1 SGHRS, CDR2 YFSETQ. This CDR3 contains 18 residues. Alongside a J-beta primer mix, a sample-barcoded 5' primer served in a second PCR lasting about 7 to 11 cycles. A template-switch adaptor that had 12 random nucleotides put a tag on each cDNA molecule. TCRdb reprocessed the 5' RACE reads via MiXCR and lists one record per CDR3 protein. The table lists 870,000 or so distinct CDR3 sequences, around 30% of them singletons. This chain connects TRBV5-1 to TRBJ2-6, with D perhaps assigned TRBD1 or TRBD2 (5 bases each). Specimen: blood. The receptor's source is a woman older than 75 in good health. CDR3 coding DNA: TGCGCCAGCAGCTTGGGACACCAGGGAGTCTCTGGGGCCAACGTCCGGACTTTC. Its translation: CASSLGHQGVSGANVRTF.